This T cell receptor (beta chain) was observed in a study of monozygotic twins with inflammatory bowel disease. Study conclusions and caveats: Relative clonotype sharing with others was diminished in IBD patients versus healthy twins, particularly with disease activity. Those with IBD had lower TCRbeta diversity (inverse Simpson) than their healthy co-twins did.

Researchers put TCRalpha and TCRbeta cDNA through two nested PCRs lasting around 16 and 10 cycles. TCRdb processed the 5' RACE reads again and assigns one entry to each CDR3 protein, with no DNA. The sample has about 210,000 distinct CDR3 sequences. The CDR3 has 14 residues. Germline CDR1 SGHDT, CDR2 YYEEEE. A remark on this clonotype: Its target is unknown.

The source is a human donor with ulcerative colitis or Crohn's disease, or a healthy co-twin of an affected twin (not recorded which). Sequencing was performed on blood. This chain joins TRBV5-6 and TRBJ2-7; TCRdb's D call of TRBD1 is untestable without DNA. CDR3 sequence: CASSSRGVSYEQYF. Full variable domain (remainder filled in from reference TRBV5-6 and TRBJ2-7): DAGVTQSPTHLIKTRGQQVTLRCSPKSGHDTVSWYQQALGQGPQFIFQYYEEEERQRGNFPDRFSGHQFPNYSSELNVNALLLGDSALYLCASSSRGVSYEQYFGPGTRLTVT.